A selection of T cell receptor beta chains follows, all from one sample in a study of blood T cell repertoires in COVID-19. Data came from immunoSEQ multiplex PCR; TCRdb stores just in-frame clones and leaves some out. The table lists about 52,000 clones, about four fifths of them singletons. The material sequenced was peripheral blood. These receptor sequences come from a man aged 65 to 79 with active COVID-19. Each CDR3 is given with its conserved first and last residue. The D gene is left open where the match is weak. Not all rows give a size; the values are once, few, many and, for expanded clones, a class.

>.|TRBV19|TRBJ1-4|.
CASSITGISNEKLFF
TGTGCCAGTAGTATCACCGGGATCTCCAATGAAAAACTGTTTTTT
>TRBD1|TRBV5-6|TRBJ1-1|.
CASSLGQGASLIEAFF
TGTGCCAGCAGCTTGGGACAGGGGGCGAGTTTGATTGAAGCTTTCTTT
>.|TRBV4-1|TRBJ2-3|.
CASSQVASSTDTQYF
TGCGCCAGCAGCCAGGTGGCTTCTAGCACAGATACGCAGTATTTT
>.|TRBV7-2|TRBJ2-2|few
CASSLRVPGELFF
TGTGCCAGCAGCTTACGGGTGCCCGGGGAGCTGTTTTTT
>.|TRBV9|TRBJ2-2|.
CASSVHGGVRGGELFF
TGTGCCAGCAGCGTACACGGAGGCGTCCGGGGCGGGGAGCTGTTTTTT
>.|TRBV27|TRBJ1-5|.
CASKETYSNQPQHF
TGTGCCAGCAAAGAAACTTATAGCAATCAGCCCCAGCATTTT
>.|TRBV4-1|TRBJ2-1|.
CASSQVDMGFFSYNEQFF
TGCGCCAGCAGCCAAGTCGACATGGGCTTTTTCTCCTACAATGAGCAGTTCTTC
>TRBD1|TRBV2|TRBJ1-4|.
CASRTGILGGNEKLFF
TGTGCCAGCCGGACAGGCATTCTCGGTGGTAATGAAAAACTGTTTTTT
>.|TRBV19|TRBJ1-3|.
CASLPGGAPGNTIYF
TGTGCCAGCCTCCCCGGGGGGGCGCCTGGAAACACCATATATTTT
>.|TRBV11-2|TRBJ2-1|.
CASSLGASKYNEQFF
TGTGCCAGCAGCTTAGGGGCCTCTAAATACAATGAGCAGTTCTTC
>.|TRBV4-1|TRBJ1-2|.
CASSQDQGSNYGYTF
TGCGCCAGCAGCCAAGATCAGGGGAGTAACTATGGCTACACCTTC
>.|TRBV4-3|TRBJ2-7|.
CASSQGGGGGYEQYF
TGCGCCAGCAGCCAAGGTGGGGGAGGTGGCTACGAGCAGTACTTC
>.|TRBV19|TRBJ1-1|.
CASIRGPYTEAFF
TGTGCCAGTATTCGCGGGCCGTACACTGAAGCTTTCTTT
>TRBD1|TRBV4-1|TRBJ2-5|.
CASSPGTGGGETQYF
TGCGCCAGCAGTCCCGGGACAGGGGGCGGGGAGACCCAGTACTTC
>.|TRBV3-1/TRBV3-2|TRBJ2-5|.
CASSSRGSPGETQYF
TGTGCCAGCAGCTCCCGAGGGTCCCCGGGGGAGACCCAGTACTTC
>.|TRBV7-2|TRBJ1-1|.
CASSLRVGNTEAFF
TGTGCCAGCAGTTTACGGGTGGGGAACACTGAAGCTTTCTTT
>TRBD2|TRBV5-1|TRBJ2-3|once
CASSSGGGRTHSDTQYF
TGCGCCAGCAGCTCGGGCGGGGGGAGGACGCACTCAGATACGCAGTATTTT
>.|TRBV18|TRBJ2-1|.
CASSPPQIGGRTGDEQFF
TGTGCCAGCTCACCACCTCAAATCGGCGGCAGAACGGGGGATGAGCAGTTCTTC
>TRBD1|TRBV27|TRBJ1-2|.
CASSPSGTGLNYGYTF
TGTGCCAGCAGTCCATCTGGGACAGGCCTGAACTATGGCTACACCTTC
>TRBD1|TRBV5-6|TRBJ2-5|.
CASSRGTGQETQYF
TGTGCCAGCAGCCGGGGGACAGGTCAAGAGACCCAGTACTTC
>TRBD1|TRBV7-3|TRBJ1-1|few
CASSRQGGSAEAFF
TGTGCCAGCAGTAGACAGGGAGGTTCCGCTGAAGCTTTCTTT
>.|TRBV4-3|TRBJ1-4|.
CASSQTRGRSGRSEKLFF
TGCGCCAGCAGCCAAACTCGCGGCAGATCCGGTCGAAGTGAAAAACTGTTTTTT
>.|TRBV5-1|TRBJ2-3|.
CASSNEGGGRTDTQYF
TGCGCCAGCAGCAACGAAGGGGGTGGAAGGACAGATACGCAGTATTTT
>TRBD2|TRBV7-2|TRBJ2-3|.
CASRAAGSTDTQYF
TGTGCCAGCCGGGCAGCGGGGAGCACAGATACGCAGTATTTT
>.|TRBV19|TRBJ2-3|.
CASSIGSGTDTQYF
TGTGCCAGTAGTATAGGTTCGGGTACAGATACGCAGTATTTT
>.|TRBV5-4|TRBJ2-7|.
CASSPPREGEQYF
TGTGCCAGCAGCCCCCCGAGGGAAGGCGAGCAGTACTTC
>TRBD1|TRBV27|TRBJ2-7|.
CASSPLGQGYEQYF
TGTGCCAGCAGTCCCTTAGGACAGGGTTACGAGCAGTACTTC
>.|TRBV6-5|TRBJ2-2|.
CASSYSLGPGELFF
TGTGCCAGCAGTTACTCCCTGGGGCCCGGGGAGCTGTTTTTT
>TRBD1|TRBV5-4|TRBJ2-7|once
CASSTRTGGEEQYF
TGTGCCAGCAGCACGAGAACAGGGGGCGAAGAGCAGTACTTC
>.|TRBV7-2|TRBJ2-3|.
CASSPRLGGTDTQYF
TGTGCCAGCAGCCCCCGACTAGGGGGCACAGATACGCAGTATTTT
>.|TRBV6-1|TRBJ2-2|.
CASSEAWVILGLFF
TGTGCCAGCAGTGAAGCCTGGGTCATCCTAGGGCTGTTTTTT
>.|TRBV5-4|TRBJ2-5|.
CASSSPLGREETQYF
TGTGCCAGCAGCTCTCCACTAGGCAGAGAAGAGACCCAGTACTTC
>TRBD1|TRBV7-9|TRBJ2-7|.
CASSPLPPGQGAGEQYF
TGTGCCAGCAGCCCACTCCCACCGGGACAGGGGGCGGGGGAGCAGTACTTC
>.|TRBV5-1|TRBJ2-3|.
CASSFSGDRTDTQYF
TGCGCCAGCAGCTTTTCAGGGGACCGCACAGATACGCAGTATTTT
>TRBD1|TRBV11-2|TRBJ2-7|.
CASSSDRGREQYF
TGTGCCAGCAGCTCGGACAGGGGTCGCGAGCAGTACTTC
>TRBD1|TRBV5-1|TRBJ1-1|.
CASSSDGTGLNTEAFF
TGCGCCAGCAGCTCTGATGGGACAGGGCTGAACACTGAAGCTTTCTTT
>TRBD1|TRBV7-9|TRBJ2-5|.
CASSRTGVQETQYF
TGTGCCAGCAGCAGGACAGGGGTCCAAGAGACCCAGTACTTC
>.|TRBV7-2|TRBJ1-5|once
CASSFNKGQPQHF
TGTGCCAGCAGCTTCAATAAGGGGCAGCCCCAGCATTTT
>TRBD1|TRBV18|TRBJ1-3|.
CASSPQPGQGAPSGNTIYF
TGTGCCAGCTCCCCTCAACCTGGACAGGGGGCTCCATCTGGAAACACCATATATTTT
>.|TRBV6-2/TRBV6-3|TRBJ1-1|once
CASSRRRVNTEAFF
TGTGCCAGCAGTCGACGACGGGTGAACACTGAAGCTTTCTTT
>TRBD2|TRBV18|TRBJ2-3|.
CASSLDRLAADTQYF
TGTGCCAGCTCACTCGATCGACTAGCGGCAGATACGCAGTATTTT
>TRBD2|TRBV7-9|TRBJ2-5|once
CASSFGTSGGKETQYF
TGTGCCAGCAGCTTTGGGACTAGCGGGGGGAAAGAGACCCAGTACTTC
>.|TRBV5-8|TRBJ2-7|.
CASSLGGYEQYF
TGTGCCAGCAGCTTGGGAGGATACGAGCAGTACTTC
>TRBD1|TRBV10-3|TRBJ1-5|.
CAISETTGSNQPQHF
TGTGCCATCAGTGAGACGACAGGGAGCAATCAGCCCCAGCATTTT
>.|TRBV30|TRBJ2-5|.
CAWSAGAGETQYF
TGTGCCTGGAGTGCAGGGGCGGGAGAGACCCAGTACTTC
>.|TRBV5-6|TRBJ2-2|.
CASSLERESRTGELFF
TGTGCCAGCAGCTTGGAAAGGGAGAGCCGCACCGGGGAGCTGTTTTTT
>.|TRBV7-2|TRBJ2-2|few
CASSLAGGVTGELFF
TGTGCCAGCAGCTTAGCAGGGGGGGTCACCGGGGAGCTGTTTTTT
>TRBD1|TRBV7-3|TRBJ1-5|few
CASSPGTGVNQPQHF
TGTGCCAGCAGTCCCGGGACAGGGGTTAATCAGCCCCAGCATTTT
>.|TRBV29-1|TRBJ1-1|.
CSVVGGLGTEAFF
TGCAGCGTTGTCGGGGGGCTGGGGACTGAAGCTTTCTTT